This T cell receptor beta chain was found in a study of T-cell reconstitution after alpha-beta-depleted transplantation in children listed by TCRdb under 2016. Looking at the study overall: Using TCR repertoire profiling, the study followed T-cell immune reconstitution in a quantitative way in children after TCRalphabeta/CD19-depleted allogeneic hematopoietic cell transplantation.

This clonotype was seen repeatedly, ten times or more. Its antigen has not been determined. Qualities for individual bases were not recorded, and no much larger clone is one base off. V lost 3 bases and J lost 1 base; the stretch between them is 6 bases long. CDR1 and CDR2, looked up from the germline V gene, are ENHRY and SYGVKD. There are 13 amino acids in the CDR3, from cysteine to phenylalanine inclusive. CDR3 DNA only is kept here, 39 bases in frame from base 1. Library construction relied on PCR. Instrument used: Illumina HiSeq 2500. TCR libraries were prepared with molecular barcoding, using unique molecular identifiers to normalize TCRbeta repertoire quantification. Using fastp at Q25 and MiXCR, TCRdb reprocessed the public reads and kept productive beta chains. Duplicate CDR3 protein sequences are folded into a single record with the most common DNA and genes. A total of about half a million distinct CDR3 sequences appear in this sample, around 12% of them only once. Of the sample, around 6.1% is held by the ten largest clones.

This sequence originates from a human donor who donated a stem cell graft to a child with combined immunodeficiency. This chain joins TRBV10-3 to TRBJ2-5; a tentative D call is TRBD2 (5 bases match). The starting material was PBMCs from the stem cell graft donor, obtained from the stem cell graft. CDR3 loop: CAISDGGQETQYF. The sequenced DNA: TGTGCCATCAGTGACGGAGGCCAAGAGACCCAGTACTTC.